The clone carrying this TCR beta chain was seen a handful of times. What it binds is unknown. These data belong to a study of beta chain features in type 1 diabetes. Investigators reverse transcribed all isolated RNA, so they sequenced expressed TCRB transcripts. TCRdb's copy holds only in-frame clones and misses some; the assay was immunoSEQ multiplex PCR. The sample has about 42,000 clones, 50% seen once. Purities in excess of 95% were seen in all sorted populations. The CDR3 length is 14 residues. With V trimmed by 6 bases and J by 4 bases, 5 bases remained unmatched. From germline, CDR1 is SGHRS and CDR2 YFSETQ. General study findings and limits: Type 1 diabetes patients had VDJ junctions that carried fewer insertions and more deletions. For patients, the naive, central memory and Treg TCRB repertoires appeared more alike than for healthy donors.

This sequence was found in a woman in her 30s in good health. The chain links TRBV5-1 to TRBJ2-3, with TRBD2 identical over 10 bases. Sample: stem cell memory CD4+ T cells from blood. This CDR3 is CASKGLAVPDTQYF. The CDR3 DNA reads TGCGCCAGCAAAGGACTAGCGGTTCCAGATACGCAGTATTTT.